A single T cell receptor (beta chain) is shown here with its context. The data belong to a study of cytomegalovirus exposure and HLA in healthy donors. Use of 60 Vbeta and 13 Jbeta primers characterized the PCR. The table came from immunoSEQ multiplex PCR; TCRdb's copy has only in-frame clones and leaves some out. The profile covers 180,000 or so clones, with 75% to 90% appearing a single time and 6.5% taken by the ten largest. Sequenced material: PBMCs. The sequence was obtained from a woman in her 50s in good health and CMV-seropositive.

CDR3 sequence (DNA): TGTGCCAGCAGTTTAGGGACACTCTCAGGCTACACCTTC. Protein: CASSLGTLSGYTF. V is TRBV28 and J is TRBJ1-2; possibly TRBD1 for D (6 bases). The V gene's germline CDR1 is MDHEN and CDR2 SYDVKM. This CDR3 spans 13 amino acids. The V end was cut by 2 bases, the J end by 8 bases, with 12 bases between.